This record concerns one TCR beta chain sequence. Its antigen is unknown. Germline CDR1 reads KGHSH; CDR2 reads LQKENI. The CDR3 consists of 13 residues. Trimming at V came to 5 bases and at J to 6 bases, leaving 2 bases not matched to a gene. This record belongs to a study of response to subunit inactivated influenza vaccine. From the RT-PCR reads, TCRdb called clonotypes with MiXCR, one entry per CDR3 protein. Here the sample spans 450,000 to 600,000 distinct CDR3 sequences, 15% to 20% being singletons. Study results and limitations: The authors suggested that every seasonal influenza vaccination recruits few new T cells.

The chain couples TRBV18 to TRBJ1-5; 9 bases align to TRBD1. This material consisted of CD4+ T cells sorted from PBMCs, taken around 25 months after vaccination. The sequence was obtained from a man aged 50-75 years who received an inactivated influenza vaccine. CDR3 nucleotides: TGTGCCAGCTCAGCACAGGGGGCTCAGCCCCAGCATTTT. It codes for CASSAQGAQPQHF.